The 11 T cell receptor beta chains given below trace back to one sample, sequenced in a study of a mutant IDH1 vaccine in newly diagnosed glioma. TCRdb's copy holds only in-frame clones and misses some; the assay was immunoSEQ multiplex PCR. In the table there are under 40,000 clones, about four fifths of which are singletons. No antigens are known for them. Time point indicated: week 47, end of study. Each dose of the vaccine consisted of 300 ug of mutant IDH1 20-mer peptide, with topical imiquimod. Sequencing used PBMCs, obtained from a glioma patient whose treatment included an IDH1 peptide vaccine. The receptors shown here come from a man between 25 and 39 years old with glioma.

The genes are TRBV6-1 and TRBJ2-3; tentatively, D is TRBD1 or TRBD2 (5 bases each). Germline V lookup: CDR1 MNHNS, CDR2 SASEGT. The germline V and J ends were trimmed by 2 bases and 3 bases, with 12 bases remaining between them. This CDR3 contains 15 residues. For the CDR3, the DNA is TGTGCCAGCAGTGAAAACCAGGGCGGGACAGATACGCAGTATTTT. Protein sequence: CASSENQGGTDTQYF.

This chain uses TRBV28 with TRBJ1-1, with D hard to call. The CDR3 loop spans 12 amino acids. Trimming pared 6 bases from V and 2 bases from J, leaving 7 bases between. The germline CDR1 and CDR2 sequences are MDHEN and SYDVKM. CDR3 sequence reads: CASSSANTEAFF. The CDR3 DNA follows: TGTGCCAGCAGCTCCGCAAACACTGAAGCTTTCTTT.

V gene TRBV6-5 combines with J gene TRBJ1-3; D is unresolved. The germline gives CDR1 MNHEY, CDR2 SVGAGI. This CDR3 region has 12 residues. Trimming removed 8 bases from V and 3 bases from J, with 8 bases in between. The CDR3 coding sequence is TGTGCCAGCGGCGGGGTTGGAAACACCATATATTTT. Translated: CASGGVGNTIYF.

The J gene is TRBJ1-3, the V gene TRBV30; D not resolved. The CDR3 has 12 residues. The V end lost 2 bases, the J end lost 4 bases, and 6 bases lay between the germline ends. Looked up from germline, CDR1 is GTSNPN and CDR2 is SVGIG (reference sequence). The CDR3 sequence is CAWSSSGNTIYF. The CDR3 coding sequence is TGTGCCTGGAGTTCGTCGGGAAACACCATATATTTT.

The chain recombines TRBV19 with TRBJ1-4; D is possibly TRBD1 (6 bases). V lost 3 bases and J 8 bases, leaving 28 bases between the germline ends. CDR1 and CDR2 from the germline V gene are LNHDA and SQIVND (reference sequence). CDR3 length: 19 residues. The CDR3 protein is CASSIRLRGLRSQIEKLFF. CDR3 coding DNA: TGTGCCAGTAGTATCAGACTCCGGGGGCTCCGAAGCCAAATCGAAAAACTGTTTTTT. The whole variable domain, filled in from reference TRBV19 and TRBJ1-4, reads DGGITQSPKYLFRKEGQNVTLSCEQNLNHDAMYWYRQDPGQGLRLIYYSQIVNDFQKGDIAEGYSVSREKKESFPLTVTSAQKNPTAFYLCASSIRLRGLRSQIEKLFFGSGTQLSVL.

The J gene is TRBJ1-2, the V gene TRBV29-1; TRBD1 might be the D (6 bases). Trimming left V 3 bases short and J 8 bases short, with 16 bases between. The CDR3 has 13 residues. CDR1 and CDR2 (germline): SQVTM, ANQGSEA. The CDR3 loop is CSVDKTGTKGYTF. CDR3 in DNA: TGCAGCGTTGACAAAACAGGGACGAAAGGCTACACCTTC.

This clone showed up just a few times. J is TRBJ2-5 and V is TRBV6-5; 8 nucleotides align to TRBD2. Germline-derived CDR1 and CDR2 are MNHEY and SVGAGI. V lost 6 bases to trimming and J lost 5 bases; unmatched junction nucleotides: 8. The length of the CDR3 is 14 residues. This CDR3 is CASSLVERGETQYF. The DNA of the CDR3 is TGTGCCAGCAGCCTAGTCGAGCGGGGGGAGACCCAGTACTTC.

This clone has a handful of counts. This chain links TRBV19 with TRBJ1-5; no clear D gene. This CDR3 comprises 13 residues. Per the germline V gene, CDR1 is LNHDA and CDR2 is SQIVND (reference sequence). V was cut by 2 bases and J by 6 bases, with 8 bases left in between. CDR3 in DNA: TGTGCCAGTAGTATATCCGGCTCTCAGCCCCAGCATTTT. Amino acids: CASSISGSQPQHF.

This sequence joins TRBV5-1 and TRBJ2-2, with D perhaps matching TRBD1 (5 bases). This CDR3 is built from 15 residues. V was shortened by 1 base and J by 5 bases, with 12 bases between the two germline ends. Germline lookup yields CDR1 SGHRS and CDR2 YFSETQ. The CDR3 protein is CASSLSAGRTGELFF. CDR3 sequence (DNA): TGCGCCAGCAGCTTGTCTGCAGGGCGGACCGGGGAGCTGTTTTTT.

J is TRBJ2-7 and V is TRBV7-2, with D perhaps being TRBD1 or TRBD2 (6 bases each). In germline, CDR1 is SGHTA, CDR2 FQGNSA. The CDR3 covers 16 residues. The V end lost 3 bases, the J end lost 6 bases, and 21 bases lay between the germline ends. The CDR3 is CASSFTSGAQYREQYF. DNA of the CDR3: TGTGCCAGCAGCTTTACCTCGGGGGCCCAATATCGCGAGCAGTACTTC.

The V and J genes are TRBV5-1 and TRBJ2-7; weak D call: TRBD1 (7 bases). The CDR3 contains 20 residues. V was clipped by 5 bases and J by 0 bases, with 30 bases between them. The germline V gene encodes CDR1 SGHRS and CDR2 YFSETQ. CDR3 amino acids: CASRPSEGASYLTSSYEQYF. The DNA for the CDR3 is TGCGCCAGCAGACCATCGGAGGGGGCCTCCTACTTGACGAGCTCCTACGAGCAGTACTTC.